The 18 T cell receptor beta chains listed next were all sequenced from one sample in a study of shared clonotypes between healthy human individuals. Sequenced by immunoSEQ multiplex PCR; TCRdb stores in-frame clones only, minus some. Altogether some 630,000 clones are present, 95% to 96% being singletons, with the ten largest covering about 0.11%. Naive CD8 cells lacked CD45RO and underwent positive selection for CCR7, leaving out terminally differentiated effector memory CD45RA+ cells. Sequences were obtained from naive CD8+ T cells sorted from blood. These receptors all come from a woman aged 25 to 39 in good health.

V gene TRBV7-9 combines with J gene TRBJ2-3; D may correspond to TRBD1 or TRBD2 (5 bases each). Between the trimmed V and J ends, which lost 4 bases and 6 bases, there was a span of 23 bases. The CDR3 contains 17 residues. CDR1 is SEHNR and CDR2 is FQNEAQ in the germline V gene (reference sequence). The CDR3 loop reads CASSSGPIGKALDTQYF. The CDR3 nucleotides read TGTGCCAGCAGCTCGGGACCTATAGGAAAGGCCCTCGATACGCAGTATTTT.

The V call is TRBV29-1, the J call TRBJ2-7, with D perhaps TRBD1 or TRBD2 (5 bases each). CDR1 SQVTM and CDR2 ANQGSEA come from the germline V gene. This CDR3 comprises 12 residues. Trimming removed 2 bases at V and 2 bases at J, with 7 bases between. This CDR3 is CSVELGAYEQYF. As DNA, the CDR3 is TGCAGCGTTGAATTGGGGGCCTACGAGCAGTACTTC.

CDR3 in amino acids: CASGDRSYNEQFF. CDR3 nucleotides: TGTGCCAGCGGGGACAGGTCCTACAATGAGCAGTTCTTC. This chain uses TRBV27 with TRBJ2-1; 8 bases align to TRBD1. The CDR3 loop spans 13 amino acids. The junction had 1 base not matched to a gene; V was cut back by 8 bases and J by 1 base. Germline assignment: CDR1 MNHEY and CDR2 SMNVEV (reference sequence).

V usage is TRBV5-4 and J usage is TRBJ2-7; 8 bases align to TRBD1. With V trimmed by 5 bases and J by 6 bases, 16 bases remained unmatched. Germline assignment: CDR1 SGHNT and CDR2 YYREEE (reference sequence). CDR3 length equals 16 residues. The chain's CDR3 is CASRTEPGQVSFEQYF. The CDR3 nucleotides read TGTGCCAGCAGGACTGAACCGGGACAGGTTTCGTTCGAGCAGTACTTC.

The J gene is TRBJ2-7, the V gene TRBV11-2; 10 bases agree with TRBD2. CDR1 is SGHAT and CDR2 is FQNNGV in the germline V gene. Trimming at V came to 5 bases and at J to 6 bases, leaving 16 bases not matched to a gene. The length of the CDR3 is 17 residues. The CDR3 DNA reads TGTGCCAGCAGCCTTTACCCGCTGATGGCTAGCGGGAGCGAGCAGTACTTC. This encodes CASSLYPLMASGSEQYF. The full variable domain, its missing parts supplied by reference TRBV11-2 and TRBJ2-7, is EAGVAQSPRYKIIEKRQSVAFWCNPISGHATLYWYQQILGQGPKLLIQFQNNGVVDDSQLPKDRFSAERLKGVDSTLKIQPAKLEDSAVYLCASSLYPLMASGSEQYFGPGTRLTVT.

The chain recombines TRBV7-2 with TRBJ2-3; D gene ambiguous. Germline V CDR1 and CDR2: SGHTA, FQGNSA. The V end lost 0 bases, the J end lost 0 bases, and 7 bases lay between the germline ends. This CDR3 contains 15 residues. Written as DNA, the CDR3 is TGTGCCAGCAGCTTAGCGGATTTAAGCACAGATACGCAGTATTTT. It encodes CASSLADLSTDTQYF.

This chain links TRBV13 with TRBJ2-7; D remains unclear. The V end lost 5 bases, the J end lost 6 bases, and 17 bases lay between the germline ends. The CDR3 totals 14 residues. Germline lookup yields CDR1 PRHDT and CDR2 FYEKMQ (reference sequence). The CDR3 nucleotides are TGTGCCAGCAGCCCCGCCGTGGTGGTTTCCGAGCAGTACTTC. Its translation: CASSPAVVVSEQYF.

The gene calls are TRBV20-1 and TRBJ2-7; D call uncertain. Per germline, CDR1 DFQATT and CDR2 SNEGSKA (reference sequence). CDR3 length: 10 amino acids. Trimming removed 0 bases at V and 7 bases at J, with 4 bases between. The CDR3: CSARDVEQYF. Here the CDR3 DNA reads TGCAGTGCTAGAGATGTGGAGCAGTACTTC.

The gene calls are TRBV7-9 and TRBJ2-7, with D perhaps matching TRBD2 (6 bases). Germline V gene data show CDR1 as SEHNR and CDR2 as FQNEAQ (reference sequence). The CDR3 has 15 residues. V lost 2 bases and J lost 3, with 14 bases in between. The chain's CDR3 is CASSLIPSASYEQYF. Here the CDR3 DNA reads TGTGCCAGCAGCTTAATCCCTAGCGCTAGCTACGAGCAGTACTTC.

This clone was recorded once. The rearrangement uses TRBV27 and TRBJ2-1, with 10 bases fitting TRBD2. J lost 4 bases, V lost 6 bases, and 9 bases had no gene match. Germline V CDR1 and CDR2: MNHEY, SMNVEV (reference sequence). The CDR3 length is 16 residues. The CDR3 DNA is TGTGCCAGCAGGCTCGCAGCGGGAGGGCTTTACAATGAGCAGTTCTTC. This encodes CASRLAAGGLYNEQFF.

The chain links TRBV4-1 to TRBJ1-5; D is unclear. CDR1 is MGHRA and CDR2 is YSYEKL in the germline V gene. The CDR3 length is 14 residues. V lost 1 base, J lost 7 bases, and 11 bases lay in between. In nucleotides, the CDR3 is TGCGCCAGCAGCCAAGCCGGGTTGGGCCAGCCCCAGCATTTT. Translated, it gives CASSQAGLGQPQHF.

The chain couples TRBV5-1 to TRBJ2-5; D may be TRBD1 or TRBD2 (5 bases each). This CDR3 spans 15 amino acids. Germline V gene sequence: CDR1 SGHRS, CDR2 YFSETQ. Trimming removed 6 bases at V and 4 bases at J, with 19 bases between. This CDR3 reads CASTIGGGQGETQYF. The CDR3 nucleotides are TGCGCCAGCACCATAGGAGGCGGCCAGGGAGAGACCCAGTACTTC.

The V gene is TRBV2, the J gene TRBJ2-7; TRBD2 agrees at 12 bases. The germline gives CDR1 SNHLY, CDR2 FYNNEI. The CDR3 extends over 17 amino acids. V was clipped by 0 bases and J by 0 bases; unmatched bases: 3. CDR3 bases: TGTGCCAGCAGTGAAGCTAGGACTAGCGGGACCTCCTACGAGCAGTACTTC. Its protein product is CASSEARTSGTSYEQYF.

The chain carries TRBV11-3 and TRBJ2-2, with 9 bases identical to TRBD1. V dropped 5 bases and J dropped 5; count of bases not matched to a gene: 12. The germline V gene encodes CDR1 SGHNT and CDR2 YENEEA. The CDR3 runs to 17 residues. CDR3 sequence (DNA): TGTGCCAGCAGCGGGGACAGGGTATTTGGGAGTACCGGGGAGCTGTTTTTT. Its translation: CASSGDRVFGSTGELFF.

The chain recombines TRBV4-1 with TRBJ1-2; unclear D gene. The V and J ends lost 4 bases and 3 bases respectively, with 15 bases between them. The CDR3 length is 15 residues. Germline V gene lookup returns CDR1 MGHRA and CDR2 YSYEKL. The CDR3 reads CASSLLRAPDYGYTF. The CDR3 DNA reads TGCGCCAGCAGCCTACTGCGGGCCCCGGACTATGGCTACACCTTC.

V usage is TRBV23-1 and J usage is TRBJ2-1; the match to TRBD2 covers 13 bases. TRBV23-1 is flagged as an ORF with uncertain function. V was clipped by 2 bases and J by 2 bases; unmatched bases: 12. The CDR3 is made up of 20 amino acids. CDR3 protein: CASSQPGLAGLPRTYNEQFF. CDR3 sequence (DNA): TGCGCCAGCAGTCAACCGGGACTAGCGGGGCTGCCGAGGACCTACAATGAGCAGTTCTTC.

The sample holds a few counts of this clone. The chain has TRBV2 and TRBJ1-5, with no clear D. Germline CDR1 is SNHLY and CDR2 is FYNNEI. Trimming removed 3 bases at V and 7 bases at J, with 10 bases between. The CDR3 covers 13 residues. This CDR3 reads CASSEMTNQPQHF. DNA for the CDR3: TGTGCCAGCAGTGAGATGACAAACCAGCCCCAGCATTTT.

This clone has a handful of counts. The rearrangement uses TRBV4-1 and TRBJ1-1; D unresolved. Between the trimmed V and J ends, which lost 1 base and 8 bases, there was a span of 8 bases. Germline V gene data show CDR1 as MGHRA and CDR2 as YSYEKL. The CDR3 has 12 amino acids. DNA of the CDR3: TGCGCCAGCAGCCAAGTCCTGGGGGAAGCTTTCTTT. Translation: CASSQVLGEAFF.